This paragraph reports one TCR beta chain. Original analysis: For nucleated cells, counts were estimated from reference gene primer amplification. Sequencing was performed with immunoSEQ multiplex PCR; in TCRdb, only in-frame clones are kept and a portion is missing. That table gives V, J and clone size, and the DNA gave D and trimming. The sample shows about 400,000 clones, about 85% of them seen only once. The source of the sample is a study of blood T cell repertoires in COVID-19. About the study: Collection of acute and convalescent COVID-19 samples took place in the United States, Italy and Spain. T cells, B-cell-depleted T cells, or PBMCs supplied cDNA or gDNA.

The germline CDR1 and CDR2 sequences are SGHTA and FQGNSA. Trimming cost V 6 bases and J 2 bases, with 10 bases left between them. The CDR3 spans 13 residues. The chain recombines TRBV7-2 with TRBJ2-5; tentative D call: TRBD1 (6 bases). The clonotype was recovered from a woman younger than 30 with acute COVID-19. Sequenced input: PBMCs or T cells enriched from blood (not recorded which). CDR3 in amino acids: CASRYRVQETQYF. The CDR3 DNA reads TGTGCCAGCAGATACAGGGTTCAAGAGACCCAGTACTTC.